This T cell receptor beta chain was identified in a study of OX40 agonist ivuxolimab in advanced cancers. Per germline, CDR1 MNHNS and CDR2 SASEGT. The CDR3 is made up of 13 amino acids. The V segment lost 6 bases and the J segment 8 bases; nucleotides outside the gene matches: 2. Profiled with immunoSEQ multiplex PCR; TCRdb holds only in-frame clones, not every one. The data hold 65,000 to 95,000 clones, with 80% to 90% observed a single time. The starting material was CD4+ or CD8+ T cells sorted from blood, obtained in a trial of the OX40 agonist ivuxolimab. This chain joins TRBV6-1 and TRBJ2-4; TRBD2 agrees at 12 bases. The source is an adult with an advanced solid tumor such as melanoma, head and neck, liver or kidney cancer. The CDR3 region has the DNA TGTGCCAGCAGGACTAGCGGGAGTGACATTCAGTACTTC. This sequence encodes CASRTSGSDIQYF.